Listed here is a single T cell receptor (beta chain). This sample is drawn from a study of blood T cell repertoires in COVID-19. For the study at large: COVID-19 samples from acute and convalescent phases originated in the United States, Italy and Spain. Nucleic acid was either cDNA or gDNA, and it came from T cells, B-cell-depleted T cells, or PBMCs.

As processed by the authors: Quantification of nucleated cells was approximated via reference gene primer amplification. Clones were read by immunoSEQ multiplex PCR, and TCRdb kept only the in-frame ones, dropping some. The DNA was the basis for D and trimming; V, J and clone size are from that table. The sample has some 220,000 clones, 83% seen once; the top ten hold more than 5.5%. V shed 2 bases and J shed 5 bases, with 9 bases lying between them. Germline V gene lookup returns CDR1 SGHVS and CDR2 FNYEAQ. The CDR3 has 14 residues. This sequence was found in a human donor in a cohort sampled during active COVID-19. The sequenced sample consisted of peripheral blood. V and J are TRBV7-6 and TRBJ2-2; D remains unclear. CDR3 loop: CASSLRSRTGELFF. The CDR3 DNA reads TGTGCCAGCAGCTTAAGGAGCCGGACCGGGGAGCTGTTTTTT.